This TCR beta chain was identified in a study of blood T cell repertoires in COVID-19. In the study overall: Acute-phase and convalescent COVID-19 samples originated in the United States, Italy and Spain. T cells, B-cell-depleted T cells, or PBMCs provided the cDNA or gDNA that served as material.

This CDR3 is 14 amino acids long. Deletions cut 1 base from V and 5 bases from J, with 11 bases between. Germline CDR1 MNHEY, CDR2 SVGAGI. As originally analysed: It was from reference gene primer amplification that nucleated cell counts were estimated. Clones were sequenced by immunoSEQ multiplex PCR, and TCRdb holds only the in-frame ones, with some missing. The DNA was the basis for D and trimming; V, J and clone size are from that table. The sample lists over 200,000 clones; approximately 81% were seen once. Sequences were obtained from peripheral blood. The TCR was taken from an elderly woman with acute or convalescent COVID-19. J is TRBJ1-1 and V is TRBV6-5, with D possibly TRBD1 on 6 matching bases. CDR3 loop: CASSYFVGATEAFF. CDR3 nucleotide sequence: TGTGCCAGCAGTTACTTCGTGGGGGCGACTGAAGCTTTCTTT.